This is a list of T cell receptor beta chains from one sample in a study of T cell repertoires in aging, cancer and after chemotherapy. TCRdb re-derived calls from the multiplex PCR reads in MiXCR, one entry per CDR3 protein. The sample includes about 8,700 distinct CDR3 sequences, roughly a third of them seen just once. The sequencing input was blood. These receptors all come from a human donor in good health. Both conserved end residues are trimmed from each CDR3.

TRBJ1-6	TRBV7-2	ASTRQYNSPLH
TRBJ1-1	TRBV29-1	SAWDRRGSGNTEAF
TRBJ2-6	TRBV10-2	ASSEGTGSPGANVLT
TRBJ1-1	TRBV5-4	ASSSGGGNTEAF
TRBJ2-3	TRBV25-1	ASSDPGLDTQY
TRBJ2-1	TRBV29-1	SAYGTSGNNEQF
TRBJ2-5	TRBV27	ASSLSASGGLQETQY
TRBJ2-7	TRBV20-1	SATGTSGVYELY
TRBJ2-7	TRBV11-2	ASSLSTLSYEQY
TRBJ2-7	TRBV7-2	ASSSGTDSSYEQY
TRBJ2-5	TRBV5-1	ASSLFSGSLETQY
TRBJ1-1	TRBV20-1	SARSGDGSHTEAF
TRBJ1-5	TRBV12-3/TRBV12-4	ASSLTLGNQPQH
TRBJ2-7	TRBV6-1	ASSEAGPLRTESYEQY
TRBJ2-6	TRBV30	AWSMDSGANVLT
TRBJ2-3	TRBV6-5	ASSLQGGTDTQY
TRBJ2-5	TRBV19	ASSIDLEETQY
TRBJ2-2	TRBV6-6	ASSVAGANTGELF
TRBJ1-2	TRBV19	ASSLSGTGGDYGYT
TRBJ2-3	TRBV27	ASSLSGASTDTQY
TRBJ2-3	TRBV5-4	ASSHGQSTDTQY
TRBJ1-5	TRBV19	ASSIMVPAAGQPQH
TRBJ2-2	TRBV30	ACPRVGVSSPGELF
TRBJ1-1	TRBV29-1	SVEDLGRPTEAF
TRBJ2-3	TRBV18	ASSTRQGVTDTQY
TRBJ2-1	TRBV7-2	ASSLVIGGREQF
TRBJ2-1	TRBV20-1	SARATGTSGRADEQF
TRBJ2-1	TRBV27	ASRTGTSGYNEQF
TRBJ2-3	TRBV5-4	ASSPGDRVDPSGDTQY
TRBJ2-4	TRBV20-1	SAWRTSGSKNIQY
TRBJ2-7	TRBV6-1	ASSDEGPSYEQY
TRBJ2-6	TRBV7-2	ASSSPGGANVLT
TRBJ2-5	TRBV4-3	ASSREGLAALGETQY
TRBJ1-1	TRBV29-1	SVVAQFMNTEAF
TRBJ2-5	TRBV24-1	ATSDSKTGITQETQY
TRBJ1-1	TRBV12-3/TRBV12-4	ASRDHGRDYTEAF
TRBJ2-5	TRBV7-9	ASSLAGPPETQY
TRBJ2-2	TRBV27	ASSQILPANTGELF
TRBJ2-1	TRBV14	ASSPSGTYNEQF
TRBJ1-2	TRBV12-3/TRBV12-4	ASSPPREMGHGYT
TRBJ2-3	TRBV7-9	ASSSFGGISTDTQY
TRBJ1-5	TRBV6-1	ASRGQGEGQPQH
TRBJ1-2	TRBV29-1	SVRRDRAADT
TRBJ1-5	TRBV18	ASSLRQTSDQPQH
TRBJ2-1	TRBV28	ASSITRDSFAEQF
TRBJ2-5	TRBV7-2	ASSFGQLETQY
TRBJ1-1	TRBV5-1	ASSLVAGLNTEAF
TRBJ1-1	TRBV27	ASSLTPRTYTEAF
TRBJ2-1	TRBV7-2	ASSPRFRLAGPYNEQF
TRBJ2-2	TRBV4-2	ASSHSGELF
TRBJ2-1	TRBV7-4	ASSLSGYPKEQF
TRBJ2-3	TRBV6-8	ASSFGPFGTTDTQY
TRBJ2-1	TRBV12-3/TRBV12-4	ASSPGTSGRGNEQF
TRBJ2-6	TRBV7-3	ASSPQGSGANVLT
TRBJ2-1	TRBV24-1	ATSDFRGYEQF
TRBJ1-4	TRBV6-1	ASSQRSLNEKLF